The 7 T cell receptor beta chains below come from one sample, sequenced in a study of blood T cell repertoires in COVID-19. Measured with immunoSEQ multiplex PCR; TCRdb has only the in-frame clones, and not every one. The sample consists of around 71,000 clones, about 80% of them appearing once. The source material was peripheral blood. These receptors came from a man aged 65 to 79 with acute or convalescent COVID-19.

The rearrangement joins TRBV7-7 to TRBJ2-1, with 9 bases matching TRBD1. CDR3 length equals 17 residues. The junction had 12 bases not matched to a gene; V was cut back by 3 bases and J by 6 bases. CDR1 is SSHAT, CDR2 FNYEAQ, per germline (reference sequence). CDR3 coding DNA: TGTGCCAGCAGCTTGAAGGGCGGGACAGGGTCGTTCAATGAGCAGTTCTTC. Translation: CASSLKGGTGSFNEQFF.

The CDR3 protein is CATSVVGGDTGELFF. The CDR3, as DNA: TGTGCCACCTCTGTGGTAGGGGGCGACACCGGGGAGCTGTTTTTT. J is TRBJ2-2 and V is TRBV24-1, with 7 nucleotides matching TRBD1. After removal of 9 bases from V and 3 bases from J, the junction contained 9 bases not matched to a gene. This CDR3 region has 15 residues. Germline-derived CDR1 and CDR2 are KGHDR and SFDVKD.

The CDR3 nucleotides are TGCGCCAGCAGGGGCGACTATAGCCGTCCTAGCTCCTACAATGAGCAGTTCTTC. Protein sequence: CASRGDYSRPSSYNEQFF. The chain combines TRBV10-2 with TRBJ2-1; the D gene is possibly TRBD2 (5 bases). With 6 bases removed from V and 0 bases from J, the gap between germline ends came to 21 bases. The CDR3 has 18 residues. Germline V gene data show CDR1 as WSHSY and CDR2 as SAAADI.

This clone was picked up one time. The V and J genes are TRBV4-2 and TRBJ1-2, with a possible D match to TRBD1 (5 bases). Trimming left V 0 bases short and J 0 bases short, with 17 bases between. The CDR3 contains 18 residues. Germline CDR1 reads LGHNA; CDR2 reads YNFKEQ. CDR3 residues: CASSQEVPRQSPNYGYTF. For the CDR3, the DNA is TGTGCCAGCAGCCAAGAAGTACCTAGACAGTCACCTAACTATGGCTACACCTTC.

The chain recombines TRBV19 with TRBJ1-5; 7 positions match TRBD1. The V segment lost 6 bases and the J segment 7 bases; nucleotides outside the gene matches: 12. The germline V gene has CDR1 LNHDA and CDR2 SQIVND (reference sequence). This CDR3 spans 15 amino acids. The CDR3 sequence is CASRITGAGGQPQHF. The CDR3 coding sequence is TGTGCCAGTAGGATTACAGGGGCGGGTGGACAGCCCCAGCATTTT.

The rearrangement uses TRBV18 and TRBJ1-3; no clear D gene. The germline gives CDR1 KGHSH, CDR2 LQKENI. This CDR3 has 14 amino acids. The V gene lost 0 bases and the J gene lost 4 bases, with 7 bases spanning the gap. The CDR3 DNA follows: TGTGCCAGCTCACCACCGGAGGGCGGAAACACCATATATTTT. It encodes CASSPPEGGNTIYF.

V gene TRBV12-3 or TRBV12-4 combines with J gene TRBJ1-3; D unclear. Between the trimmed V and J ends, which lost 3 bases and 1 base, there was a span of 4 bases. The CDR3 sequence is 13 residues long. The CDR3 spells CASSLTSGNTIYF. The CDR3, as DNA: TGTGCCAGCAGTTTGACATCTGGAAACACCATATATTTT.